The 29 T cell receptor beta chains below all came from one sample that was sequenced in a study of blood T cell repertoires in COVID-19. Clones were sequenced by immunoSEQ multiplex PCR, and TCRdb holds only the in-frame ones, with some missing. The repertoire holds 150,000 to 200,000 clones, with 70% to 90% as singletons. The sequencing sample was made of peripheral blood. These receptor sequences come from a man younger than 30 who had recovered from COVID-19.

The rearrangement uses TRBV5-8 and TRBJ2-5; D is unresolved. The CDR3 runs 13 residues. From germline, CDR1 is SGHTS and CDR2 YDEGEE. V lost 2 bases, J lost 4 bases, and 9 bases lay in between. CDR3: CASSFEDRETQYF. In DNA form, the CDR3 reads TGTGCCAGCAGCTTCGAGGATAGAGAGACCCAGTACTTC.

CDR3 in amino acids: CASSTNRGAAFF. The CDR3 coding sequence is TGTGCCAGCAGTACAAACAGGGGGGCGGCTTTCTTT. The chain is built from TRBV28 and TRBJ1-1; 8 bases line up with TRBD1. The CDR3 extends over 12 amino acids. The germline V gene has CDR1 MDHEN and CDR2 SYDVKM. J was trimmed by 11 bases and V by 5 bases; bases with no gene match: 7.

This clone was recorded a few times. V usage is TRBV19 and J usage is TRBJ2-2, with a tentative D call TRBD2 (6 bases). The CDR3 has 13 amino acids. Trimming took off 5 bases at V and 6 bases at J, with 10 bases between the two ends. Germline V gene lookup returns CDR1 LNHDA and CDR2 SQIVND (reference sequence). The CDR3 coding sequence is TGTGCCAGTAGTTGGGCGGGACCCGGGGAGCTGTTTTTT. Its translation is CASSWAGPGELFF.

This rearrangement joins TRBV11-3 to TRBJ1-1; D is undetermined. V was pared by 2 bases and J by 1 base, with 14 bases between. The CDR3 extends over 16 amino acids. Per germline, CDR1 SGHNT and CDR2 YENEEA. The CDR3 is CASSLNGEGPNTEAFF. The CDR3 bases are TGTGCCAGCAGCTTAAATGGGGAGGGCCCGAACACTGAAGCTTTCTTT.

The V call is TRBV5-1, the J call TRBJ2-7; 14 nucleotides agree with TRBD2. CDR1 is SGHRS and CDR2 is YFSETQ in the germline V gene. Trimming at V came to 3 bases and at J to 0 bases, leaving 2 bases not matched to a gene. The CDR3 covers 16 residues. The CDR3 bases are TGCGCCAGCAGCTACGGACTAGCGGGAGGCTCCTACGAGCAGTACTTC. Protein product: CASSYGLAGGSYEQYF.

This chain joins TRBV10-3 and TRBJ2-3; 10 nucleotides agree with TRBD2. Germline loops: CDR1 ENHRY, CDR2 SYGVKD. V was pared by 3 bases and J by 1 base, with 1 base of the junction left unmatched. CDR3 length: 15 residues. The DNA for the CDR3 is TGTGCCATCAGTGATCTAGCGGGGGGCACAGATACGCAGTATTTT. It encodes CAISDLAGGTDTQYF.

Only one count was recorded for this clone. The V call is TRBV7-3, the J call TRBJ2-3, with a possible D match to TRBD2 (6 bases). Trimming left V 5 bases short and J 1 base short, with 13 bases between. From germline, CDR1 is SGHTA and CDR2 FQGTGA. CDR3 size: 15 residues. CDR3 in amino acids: CASSGGGARTDTQYF. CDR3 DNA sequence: TGTGCCAGCAGCGGTGGAGGGGCTCGCACAGATACGCAGTATTTT.

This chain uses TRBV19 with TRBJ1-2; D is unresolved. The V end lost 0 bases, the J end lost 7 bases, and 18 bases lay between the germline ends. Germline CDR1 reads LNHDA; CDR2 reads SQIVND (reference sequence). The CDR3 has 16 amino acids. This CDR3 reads CASSIDPPEAEGGYTF. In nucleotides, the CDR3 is TGTGCCAGTAGTATAGATCCTCCTGAGGCAGAGGGTGGCTACACCTTC.

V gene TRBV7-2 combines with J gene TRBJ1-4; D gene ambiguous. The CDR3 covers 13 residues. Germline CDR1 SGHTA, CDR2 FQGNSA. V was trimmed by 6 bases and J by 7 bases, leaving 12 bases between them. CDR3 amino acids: CASSRGGVEKLFF. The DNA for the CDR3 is TGTGCCAGCAGTCGAGGCGGCGTTGAAAAACTGTTTTTT.

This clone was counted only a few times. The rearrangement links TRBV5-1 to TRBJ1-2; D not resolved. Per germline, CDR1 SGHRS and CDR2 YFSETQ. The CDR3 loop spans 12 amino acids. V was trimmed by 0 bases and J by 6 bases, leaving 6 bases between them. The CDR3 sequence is CASSLGGNGYTF. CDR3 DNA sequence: TGCGCCAGCAGCTTGGGAGGGAATGGCTACACCTTC.

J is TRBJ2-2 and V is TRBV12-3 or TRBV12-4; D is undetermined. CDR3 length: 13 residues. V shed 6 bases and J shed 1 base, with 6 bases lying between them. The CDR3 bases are TGTGCCAGCAGCTACCAGAACACCGGGGAGCTGTTTTTT. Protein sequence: CASSYQNTGELFF.

CDR3 in DNA: TGTGCCAGTAGTATCGACAGGGAACACGAGCAGTACTTC. This codes for CASSIDREHEQYF. The chain has TRBV19 and TRBJ2-7; the match to TRBD1 covers 7 bases. This CDR3 spans 13 amino acids. Trimming at V came to 3 bases and at J to 5 bases, leaving 4 bases not matched to a gene. Germline CDR1 and CDR2: LNHDA and SQIVND (reference sequence). Complete variable domain (other parts from reference TRBV19 and TRBJ2-7): DGGITQSPKYLFRKEGQNVTLSCEQNLNHDAMYWYRQDPGQGLRLIYYSQIVNDFQKGDIAEGYSVSREKKESFPLTVTSAQKNPTAFYLCASSIDREHEQYFGPGTRLTVT.

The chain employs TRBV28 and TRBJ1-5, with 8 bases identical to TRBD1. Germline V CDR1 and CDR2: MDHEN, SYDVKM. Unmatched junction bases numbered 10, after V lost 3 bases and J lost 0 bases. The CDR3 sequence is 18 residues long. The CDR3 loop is CASSFPPGGQYSNQPQHF. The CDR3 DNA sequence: TGTGCCAGCAGTTTCCCGCCAGGGGGCCAATATAGCAATCAGCCCCAGCATTTT.

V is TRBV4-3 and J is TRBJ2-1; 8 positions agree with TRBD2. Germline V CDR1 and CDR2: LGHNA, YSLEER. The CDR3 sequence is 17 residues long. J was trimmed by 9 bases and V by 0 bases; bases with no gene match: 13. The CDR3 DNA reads TGCGCCAGCAGCCAAGACTTCGCAGCGGGAGTTCGAGGTGAGCAGTTCTTC. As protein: CASSQDFAAGVRGEQFF.

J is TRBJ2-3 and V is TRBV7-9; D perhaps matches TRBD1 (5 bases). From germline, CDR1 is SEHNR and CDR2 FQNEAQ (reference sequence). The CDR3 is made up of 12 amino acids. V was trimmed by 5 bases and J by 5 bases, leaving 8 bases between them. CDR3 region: CASSKDRDTQYF. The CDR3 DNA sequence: TGTGCCAGCAGCAAAGACAGAGATACGCAGTATTTT.

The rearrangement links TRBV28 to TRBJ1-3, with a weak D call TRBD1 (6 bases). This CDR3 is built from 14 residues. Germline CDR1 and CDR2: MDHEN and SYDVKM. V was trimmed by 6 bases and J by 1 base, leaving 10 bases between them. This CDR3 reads CASSSQGSGNTIYF. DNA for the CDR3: TGTGCCAGCAGCTCACAGGGTTCTGGAAACACCATATATTTT.

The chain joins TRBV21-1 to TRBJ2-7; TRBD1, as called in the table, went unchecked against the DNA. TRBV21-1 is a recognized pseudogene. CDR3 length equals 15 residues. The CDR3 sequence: CASSNRGTGYYEQYF. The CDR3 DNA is TGTGCCAGCAGCAACCGGGGGACAGGCTACTACGAGCAGTACTTC.

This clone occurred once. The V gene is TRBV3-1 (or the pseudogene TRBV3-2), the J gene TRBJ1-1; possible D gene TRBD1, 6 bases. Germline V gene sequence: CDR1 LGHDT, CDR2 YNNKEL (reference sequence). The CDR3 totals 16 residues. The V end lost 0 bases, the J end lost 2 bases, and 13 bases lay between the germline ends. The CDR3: CASSQEVGGLNTEAFF. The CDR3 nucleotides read TGTGCCAGCAGCCAAGAAGTCGGGGGGCTTAACACTGAAGCTTTCTTT.

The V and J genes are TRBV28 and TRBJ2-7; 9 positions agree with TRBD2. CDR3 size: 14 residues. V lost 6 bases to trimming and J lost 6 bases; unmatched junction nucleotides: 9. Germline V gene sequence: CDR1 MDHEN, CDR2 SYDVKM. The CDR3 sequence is CASSPNGGRGEQYF. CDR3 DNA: TGTGCCAGCAGCCCCAACGGCGGGAGGGGCGAGCAGTACTTC. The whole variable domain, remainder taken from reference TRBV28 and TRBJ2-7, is DVKVTQSSRYLVKRTGEKVFLECVQDMDHENMFWYRQDPGLGLRLIYFSYDVKMKEKGDIPEGYSVSREKKERFSLILESASTNQTSMYLCASSPNGGRGEQYFGPGTRLTVT.

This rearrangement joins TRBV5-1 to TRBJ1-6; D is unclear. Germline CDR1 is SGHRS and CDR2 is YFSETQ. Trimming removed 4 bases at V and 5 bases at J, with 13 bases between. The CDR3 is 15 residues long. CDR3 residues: CASSPSGSDNSPLHF. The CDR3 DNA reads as TGCGCCAGCAGCCCTTCCGGCAGCGATAATTCACCCCTCCACTTT.

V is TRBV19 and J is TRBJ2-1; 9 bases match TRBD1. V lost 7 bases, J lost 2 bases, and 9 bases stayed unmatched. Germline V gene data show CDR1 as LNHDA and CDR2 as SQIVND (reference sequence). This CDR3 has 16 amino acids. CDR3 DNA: TGTGCCAGTATGAGGGGAACAGGGGGCGCCTACAATGAGCAGTTCTTC. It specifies CASMRGTGGAYNEQFF.

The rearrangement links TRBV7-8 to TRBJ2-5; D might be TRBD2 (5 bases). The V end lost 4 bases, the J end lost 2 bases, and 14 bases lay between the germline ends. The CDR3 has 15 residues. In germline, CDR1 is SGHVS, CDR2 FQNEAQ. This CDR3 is CASSSPRREQETQYF. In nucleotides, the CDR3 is TGTGCCAGCAGCTCTCCTCGAAGGGAGCAAGAGACCCAGTACTTC.

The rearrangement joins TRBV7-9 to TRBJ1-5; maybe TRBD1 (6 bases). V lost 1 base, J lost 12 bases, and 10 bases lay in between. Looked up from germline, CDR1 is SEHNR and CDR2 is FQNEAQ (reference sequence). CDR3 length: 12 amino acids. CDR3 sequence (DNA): TGTGCCAGCAGCTTAGGAGACAGGCTCCAGCATTTT. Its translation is CASSLGDRLQHF.

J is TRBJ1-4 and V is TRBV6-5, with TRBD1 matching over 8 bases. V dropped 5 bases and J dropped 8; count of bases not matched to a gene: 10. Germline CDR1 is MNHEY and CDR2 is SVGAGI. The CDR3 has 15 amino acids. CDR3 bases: TGTGCCAGCAGTCCAGGGGGCCCTCAATGGGAAAAACTGTTTTTT. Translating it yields CASSPGGPQWEKLFF.

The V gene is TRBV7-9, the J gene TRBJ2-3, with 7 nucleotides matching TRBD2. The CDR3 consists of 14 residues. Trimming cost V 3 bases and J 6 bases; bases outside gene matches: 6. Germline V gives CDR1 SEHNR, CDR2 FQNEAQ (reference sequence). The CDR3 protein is CASSLGSGTDTQYF. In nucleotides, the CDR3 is TGTGCCAGCAGCTTGGGGAGCGGGACTGATACGCAGTATTTT.

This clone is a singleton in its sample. The DNA for the CDR3 is TGTGCCAGCAGTTCCATGGTAGGCACAGATACGCAGTATTTT. It codes for CASSSMVGTDTQYF. The rearrangement links TRBV6-5 to TRBJ2-3, with D hard to call. Germline values: CDR1 MNHEY, CDR2 SVGAGI. This CDR3 contains 14 residues. V was shortened by 4 bases and J by 1 base, with 9 bases between the two germline ends.

CDR3 sequence: CASSAGGAYGYTF. Here the CDR3 DNA reads TGTGCCAGCAGTGCAGGGGGAGCCTATGGCTACACCTTC. The V and J genes are TRBV2 and TRBJ1-2; 7 nucleotides match TRBD1. Germline CDR1 is SNHLY and CDR2 is FYNNEI. V lost 4 bases to trimming and J lost 4 bases; unmatched junction nucleotides: 3. This CDR3 has 13 amino acids.

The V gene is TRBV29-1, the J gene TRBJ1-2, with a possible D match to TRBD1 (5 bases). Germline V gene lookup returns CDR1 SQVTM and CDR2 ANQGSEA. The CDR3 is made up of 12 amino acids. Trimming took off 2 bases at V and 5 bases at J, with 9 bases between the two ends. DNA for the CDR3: TGCAGCGTTGAAACAGGCCGTTATGGCTACACCTTC. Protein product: CSVETGRYGYTF. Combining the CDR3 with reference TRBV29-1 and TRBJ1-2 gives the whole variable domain SAVISQKPSRDICQRGTSLTIQCQVDSQVTMMFWYRQQPGQSLTLIATANQGSEATYESGFVIDKFPISRPNLTFSTLTVSNMSPEDSSIYLCSVETGRYGYTFGSGTRLTVV.

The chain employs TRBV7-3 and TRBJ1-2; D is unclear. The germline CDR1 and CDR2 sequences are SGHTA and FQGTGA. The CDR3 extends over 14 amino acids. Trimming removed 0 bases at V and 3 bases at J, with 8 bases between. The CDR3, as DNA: TGTGCCAGCAGCTTAACAGGGCGGGACTATGGCTACACCTTC. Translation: CASSLTGRDYGYTF.